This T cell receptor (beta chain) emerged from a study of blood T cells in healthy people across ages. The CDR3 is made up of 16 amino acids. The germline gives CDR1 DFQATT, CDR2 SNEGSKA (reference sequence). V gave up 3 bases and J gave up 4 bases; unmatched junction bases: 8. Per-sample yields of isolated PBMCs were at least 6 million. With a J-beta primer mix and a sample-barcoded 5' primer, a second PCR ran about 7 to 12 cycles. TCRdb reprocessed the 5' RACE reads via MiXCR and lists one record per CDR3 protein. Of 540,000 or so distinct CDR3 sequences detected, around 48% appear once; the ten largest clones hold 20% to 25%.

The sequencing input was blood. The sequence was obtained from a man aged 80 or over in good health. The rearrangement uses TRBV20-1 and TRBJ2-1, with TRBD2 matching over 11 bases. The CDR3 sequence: CSARDAGTSGYNEQFF. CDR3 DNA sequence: TGCAGTGCTAGGGACGCCGGGACTAGCGGATACAATGAGCAGTTCTTC.